These T cell receptor beta chains were read from a single sample in a study of control samples from healthy donors and cancer patients. Method: immunoSEQ multiplex PCR; TCRdb's copy keeps in-frame clones and lacks some. In the table there are under 150,000 clones, about 94% of which are singletons. The sample taken for sequencing was blood. These receptors were collected from a man aged 30-40 years in good health. CDR3s include the opening cysteine and the closing phenylalanine or tryptophan. The D gene is left open where the match is weak.

>TRBV29-1|TRBJ1-1|.
CSVYGLNTEAFF
TGCAGCGTTTACGGTCTGAACACTGAAGCTTTCTTT
>TRBV9|TRBJ2-7|.
CASSEAPRGEQYF
TGTGCCAGCAGCGAGGCCCCTCGGGGTGAGCAGTACTTC
>TRBV7-9|TRBJ1-5|TRBD1
CASSPSGTGGNQPQHF
TGTGCCAGCAGCCCAAGCGGGACAGGGGGAAATCAGCCCCAGCATTTT
>TRBV9|TRBJ2-5|TRBD1
CASSVATGGWETQYF
TGTGCCAGCAGCGTAGCCACAGGGGGCTGGGAGACCCAGTACTTC
>TRBV7-9|TRBJ1-1|.
CASSLGGLGTEAFF
TGTGCCAGCAGCTTAGGAGGTTTGGGCACTGAAGCTTTCTTT
>TRBV6-5|TRBJ1-1|.
CASSRQVEAFF
TGTGCCAGCAGTCGACAGGTCGAAGCTTTCTTT
>TRBV5-1|TRBJ2-2|.
CASSLAPGLSGGELFF
TGCGCCAGCAGCTTGGCCCCGGGACTCTCCGGCGGGGAGCTGTTTTTT
>TRBV10-3|TRBJ2-3|.
CASREGNGFLGDTQYF
TGTGCCTCCCGAGAAGGGAACGGGTTTCTTGGAGATACGCAGTATTTT
>TRBV7-2|TRBJ2-1|TRBD2
CASSLVASGGAYEQFF
TGTGCCAGCAGCTTAGTGGCTAGCGGGGGGGCCTATGAGCAGTTCTTC
>TRBV5-5|TRBJ2-2|.
CASSLSRVPGELFF
TGTGCCAGCAGCTTGTCTCGGGTGCCCGGGGAGCTGTTTTTT
>TRBV28|TRBJ2-2|.
CASSTVGGAGELFF
TGTGCCAGCAGTACCGTCGGAGGCGCCGGGGAGCTGTTTTTT
>TRBV5-1|TRBJ2-3|TRBD2
CASSPRGIYTDTQYF
TGCGCCAGCAGCCCGCGGGGGATTTACACAGATACGCAGTATTTT
>TRBV9|TRBJ1-2|.
CASSVVPEIDGYTF
TGTGCCAGCAGCGTAGTACCAGAGATAGATGGCTACACCTTC
>TRBV7-9|TRBJ1-2|.
CASSLTNNYGYTF
TGTGCCAGCAGCTTAACTAACAACTATGGCTACACCTTC
>TRBV6-1|TRBJ2-3|.
CASSEGAGTDTQYF
TGTGCCAGCAGTGAGGGAGCAGGCACAGATACGCAGTATTTT
>TRBV5-1|TRBJ1-1|.
CASSPEWGPNTEAFF
TGCGCCAGCAGTCCAGAGTGGGGTCCGAACACTGAAGCTTTCTTT
>TRBV2|TRBJ2-5|.
CASSPDSPKETQYF
TGTGCCAGCAGTCCCGACAGCCCTAAAGAGACCCAGTACTTC